One and the same sample provided the 25 T cell receptor beta chains below, sequenced in a study of blood T cells in healthy people across ages. Together with a sample-barcoded 5' primer, a J-beta primer mix was included in a second PCR lasting about 7 to 11 cycles. TCRdb re-analysed the 5' RACE reads in MiXCR, keeping a single row per CDR3 protein. There are some 800,000 distinct CDR3 sequences in the sample; more than 40% occur only once, and around 21% lies in the top ten. Material: blood. Receptors originate from a man aged 55 to 70 in good health.

The chain employs TRBV5-1 and TRBJ2-2; possible D gene TRBD1, 6 bases. CDR3 length equals 17 residues. Trimming removed 4 bases from V and 0 bases from J, with 16 bases in between. The germline V gene has CDR1 SGHRS and CDR2 YFSETQ. This chain's CDR3 is CASSQKTTGANTGELFF. The CDR3 bases are TGCGCCAGCAGCCAGAAAACGACAGGTGCGAACACCGGGGAGCTGTTTTTT. The full variable domain, with the rest looked up from reference TRBV5-1 and TRBJ2-2, is KAGVTQTPRYLIKTRGQQVTLSCSPISGHRSVSWYQQTPGQGLQFLFEYFSETQRNKGNFPGRFSGRQFSNSRSEMNVSTLELGDSALYLCASSQKTTGANTGELFFGEGSRLTVL.

This clonotype was counted ten times or more. The gene calls are TRBV27 and TRBJ2-5, with D perhaps being TRBD1 or TRBD2 (5 bases each). With 5 bases removed from V and 9 bases from J, the gap between germline ends came to 13 bases. This CDR3 has 12 amino acids. CDR1 is MNHEY and CDR2 is SMNVEV in the germline V gene (reference sequence). The CDR3 nucleotides read TGTGCCAGCAGTCCCAAACTGGGGGCCCAGTACTTC. Translation: CASSPKLGAQYF.

This clonotype turned up a few times. The V and J genes are TRBV24-1 and TRBJ2-1, with 7 bases lining up with TRBD1. Trimming at V came to 3 bases and at J to 1 base, leaving 8 bases not matched to a gene. CDR1 and CDR2 from the germline V gene are KGHDR and SFDVKD. The CDR3 loop spans 17 amino acids. CDR3 sequence (DNA): TGTGCCACCAGTGATGACAGGGCCCCAGGGTCCTACAATGAGCAGTTCTTC. Residues: CATSDDRAPGSYNEQFF.

The chain links TRBV6-4 to TRBJ2-1; 10 positions match TRBD2. Germline CDR1 is MRHNA and CDR2 is SNTAGT. The V and J ends lost 5 bases and 10 bases, in that order; junction bases with no gene match: 5. This CDR3 comprises 13 residues. The CDR3 here is CASSTSGEGEQFF. In DNA form, the CDR3 reads TGTGCCAGCAGTACTAGCGGGGAGGGCGAGCAGTTCTTC.

The chain is built from TRBV7-9 and TRBJ1-1; D is possibly TRBD1 (5 bases). With 8 bases removed from V and 7 bases from J, the gap between germline ends came to 11 bases. This CDR3 is 11 amino acids long. Germline V gene lookup returns CDR1 SEHNR and CDR2 FQNEAQ (reference sequence). CDR3 in DNA: TGTGCCAGCGGGAGGGGCTATGAAGCTTTCTTT. This gives the protein CASGRGYEAFF.

V usage is TRBV9 and J usage is TRBJ2-3; the D gene could be TRBD1 or TRBD2 (6 bases each). This CDR3 region has 15 residues. The germline CDR1 and CDR2 sequences are SGDLS and YYNGEE. Trimming left V 0 bases short and J 4 bases short, with 12 bases between. CDR3 sequence: CASSVDRGGPDTQYF. Here the CDR3 DNA reads TGTGCCAGCAGCGTAGACCGTGGGGGGCCAGATACGCAGTATTTT. Full variable domain (rest looked up from reference TRBV9 and TRBJ2-3): DSGVTQTPKHLITATGQRVTLRCSPRSGDLSVYWYQQSLDQGLQFLIQYYNGEERAKGNILERFSAQQFPDLHSELNLSSLELGDSALYFCASSVDRGGPDTQYFGPGTRLTVL.

The genes are TRBV25-1 and TRBJ2-3; D is possibly TRBD1 (5 bases). Germline loops: CDR1 MGHDK, CDR2 SYGVNS. The CDR3 length is 17 residues. V was clipped by 4 bases and J by 1 base, with 18 bases between them. The CDR3 nucleotides are TGTGCCAGCAGTGGTGGATGGGGCCGGATACGCACAGATACGCAGTATTTT. Its translation is CASSGGWGRIRTDTQYF.

The V and J genes are TRBV5-1 and TRBJ1-6; D remains ambiguous. Germline CDR1 SGHRS, CDR2 YFSETQ. This CDR3 contains 15 residues. Trimming left V 4 bases short and J 1 base short, with 9 bases between. DNA of the CDR3: TGCGCCAGCAGCCATCGGGGATCCTATAATTCACCCCTCCACTTT. Amino acids: CASSHRGSYNSPLHF.

J is TRBJ2-1 and V is TRBV9; no clear D gene. The germline V gene has CDR1 SGDLS and CDR2 YYNGEE. Trimming pared 2 bases from V and 7 bases from J, leaving 10 bases between. The CDR3 has 13 amino acids. The CDR3 sequence is CASSVRLMNEQFF. CDR3 coding DNA: TGTGCCAGCAGCGTTAGGTTGATGAATGAGCAGTTCTTC.

This clonotype was observed many times. The chain employs TRBV29-1 and TRBJ2-2; D gene uncertain. This CDR3 comprises 11 residues. CDR1 is SQVTM and CDR2 is ANQGSEA in the germline V gene. Trimming left V 8 bases short and J 2 bases short, with 6 bases between. CDR3 in amino acids: CSTLNTGELFF. The CDR3 nucleotides read TGCAGCACCTTAAACACCGGGGAGCTGTTTTTT.

This clonotype was recorded many times. The rearrangement joins TRBV20-1 to TRBJ2-7, with D possibly being TRBD1 (6 bases). CDR1 is DFQATT and CDR2 is SNEGSKA in the germline V gene (reference sequence). The CDR3 runs to 11 residues. The CDR3 bases are TGCAGCGCCAGGGGCACCTACGAGCAGTACTTC. Translated: CSARGTYEQYF.

The chain has TRBV5-1 and TRBJ2-3; 8 bases are a match to TRBD2. The J segment lost 7 bases and the V segment lost 4 bases, leaving 5 bases of the junction unmatched. CDR1 and CDR2 (germline): SGHRS, YFSETQ. This CDR3 is built from 13 residues. CDR3 in amino acids: CASSPPGGNTQYF. CDR3 bases: TGCGCCAGCAGCCCCCCGGGAGGGAATACGCAGTATTTT.

The J gene is TRBJ1-2, the V gene TRBV5-1, with D perhaps TRBD1 (5 bases). The CDR3 runs to 14 residues. V lost 4 bases and J 4 bases, leaving 14 bases between the germline ends. From germline, CDR1 is SGHRS and CDR2 YFSETQ. CDR3 residues: CASSGGTFFYGYTF. CDR3 DNA: TGCGCCAGCAGCGGTGGGACTTTTTTCTATGGCTACACCTTC. Full variable domain (missing parts from reference TRBV5-1 and TRBJ1-2): KAGVTQTPRYLIKTRGQQVTLSCSPISGHRSVSWYQQTPGQGLQFLFEYFSETQRNKGNFPGRFSGRQFSNSRSEMNVSTLELGDSALYLCASSGGTFFYGYTFGSGTRLTVV.

The V gene is TRBV4-3, the J gene TRBJ2-5, with D uncertain. TRBJ2-7 explains the end of the DNA better; the J call may be wrong. CDR3 length equals 14 residues. The germline CDR1 and CDR2 sequences are LGHNA and YSLEER. As DNA, the CDR3 is TGCGCCAGCAGCCAAGATGAGGAAGACTACGAGCAGTACTTC. As protein: CASSQDEEDYEQYF.

The CDR3 nucleotides read TGCAGCGTGGGGGTGGGACAGGGGAGCAATGAGCAGTTCTTC. It is translated as CSVGVGQGSNEQFF. The gene calls are TRBV29-1 and TRBJ2-1; 10 bases line up with TRBD1. V lost 6 bases to trimming and J lost 6 bases; unmatched junction nucleotides: 8. The CDR3 is made up of 14 amino acids. The germline V gene encodes CDR1 SQVTM and CDR2 ANQGSEA.

This clonotype occurred a few times. The CDR3, as DNA: TGTGCCAGCAGAACAGGGGGGAACAATCAGCCCCAGCATTTT. Translation: CASRTGGNNQPQHF. The V gene is TRBV6-5, the J gene TRBJ1-5; 8 bases are shared with TRBD1. The CDR3 is made up of 14 amino acids. The V gene end was trimmed by 6 bases and the J gene end by 3 bases; junction bases not matched to a gene: 4. The V gene's germline CDR1 is MNHEY and CDR2 SVGAGI.

The chain couples TRBV7-2 to TRBJ1-1; 7 nucleotides agree with TRBD1. Looked up from germline, CDR1 is SGHTA and CDR2 is FQGNSA. V lost 7 bases, J lost 10 bases, and 6 bases stayed unmatched. The CDR3 covers 11 residues. The CDR3 reads CASTTHRGAFF. In DNA, the CDR3 is TGTGCCAGCACCACGCACAGGGGAGCTTTCTTT.

This clonotype has just one count. The chain joins TRBV10-1 to TRBJ1-1; 8 nucleotides match TRBD1. CDR1 WNHNN and CDR2 SYGVQD come from the germline V gene (reference sequence). Unmatched junction bases numbered 24, after V lost 2 bases and J lost 1 base. The CDR3 has 22 amino acids. Written as DNA, the CDR3 is TGCGCCAGCAGTGAGACCGACTTAGAGAAAACAGGGGGGCCGATGTGGAACACTGAAGCTTTCTTT. This translates into CASSETDLEKTGGPMWNTEAFF.

This clonotype was observed a few times. This chain links TRBV5-1 with TRBJ2-5; D remains ambiguous. The V end lost 4 bases, the J end lost 2 bases, and 9 bases lay between the germline ends. This CDR3 is built from 13 residues. Germline V gene data show CDR1 as SGHRS and CDR2 as YFSETQ. The CDR3 DNA reads TGCGCCAGCAGCCCCCTTAGGCAAGAGACCCAGTACTTC. Encoded protein: CASSPLRQETQYF. The complete variable domain, with remaining parts taken from reference TRBV5-1 and TRBJ2-5, reads KAGVTQTPRYLIKTRGQQVTLSCSPISGHRSVSWYQQTPGQGLQFLFEYFSETQRNKGNFPGRFSGRQFSNSRSEMNVSTLELGDSALYLCASSPLRQETQYFGPGTRLLVL.

V usage is TRBV20-1 and J usage is TRBJ2-7; D not certain. Germline lookup yields CDR1 DFQATT and CDR2 SNEGSKA (reference sequence). Trimming pared 1 base from V and 2 bases from J, leaving 12 bases between. The CDR3 runs 14 residues. CDR3 residues: CSARGSRAPYEQYF. The CDR3 DNA reads TGCAGTGCTAGAGGCAGCCGAGCCCCCTACGAGCAGTACTTC.

This clonotype was picked up a small number of times. This chain uses TRBV3-1 with TRBJ2-1; TRBD1 agrees at 9 bases. Germline loops: CDR1 LGHDT, CDR2 YNNKEL (reference sequence). Germline trimming cut 4 bases from V and 3 bases from J; bases unmatched to any gene: 4. The CDR3 covers 15 residues. The CDR3: CASSLQGADYNEQFF. CDR3 coding DNA: TGTGCCAGCAGCCTACAGGGGGCAGACTACAATGAGCAGTTCTTC.

This clonotype was detected a few times. The V call is TRBV7-2, the J call TRBJ2-7; no clear D gene. V was clipped by 5 bases and J by 7 bases, with 21 bases between them. Germline V gene lookup returns CDR1 SGHTA and CDR2 FQGNSA. This CDR3 comprises 15 residues. CDR3 bases: TGTGCCAGCAGCCCCCGTCCCCGGTCCTACAATGAGCAGTACTTC. As protein: CASSPRPRSYNEQYF.

This rearrangement joins TRBV9 to TRBJ2-7; 7 bases agree with TRBD2. The end of the DNA fits TRBJ2-5 better, so the J call may be wrong. Germline CDR1 is SGDLS and CDR2 is YYNGEE. The CDR3 runs to 15 residues. Here the CDR3 DNA reads TGTGCCAGCAGCCCCTTCCGGGGGGATCGGGAGACCCAGTACTTC. It specifies CASSPFRGDRETQYF.

The chain combines TRBV5-1 with TRBJ1-1, with D possibly matching TRBD1 (6 bases). The germline V gene encodes CDR1 SGHRS and CDR2 YFSETQ. The CDR3 has 15 residues. Between the trimmed V and J ends, which lost 4 bases and 8 bases, there was a span of 21 bases. The DNA for the CDR3 is TGCGCCAGCAGCGGAGTACAGGGACGGTCTACCGAAGCTTTCTTT. This codes for CASSGVQGRSTEAFF. The full variable domain, its missing parts supplied by reference TRBV5-1 and TRBJ1-1, is KAGVTQTPRYLIKTRGQQVTLSCSPISGHRSVSWYQQTPGQGLQFLFEYFSETQRNKGNFPGRFSGRQFSNSRSEMNVSTLELGDSALYLCASSGVQGRSTEAFFGQGTRLTVV.

V and J are TRBV20-1 and TRBJ2-7; TRBD1 or TRBD2 may be the D gene (6 bases each). CDR1 and CDR2 from the germline V gene are DFQATT and SNEGSKA (reference sequence). V was cut by 0 bases and J by 10 bases, with 25 bases left in between. This CDR3 is 16 amino acids long. CDR3 amino acids: CSARDVAGAPKGGQYF. The CDR3, as DNA: TGCAGTGCTAGAGATGTCGCCGGGGCCCCTAAGGGGGGCCAGTACTTC.